This TCR beta chain was captured by sequencing in a study of blood T cell repertoires in COVID-19. Whole-study context: Samples of COVID-19 (acute and convalescent) were obtained from the United States, Italy and Spain. The analysed material was cDNA or gDNA that came from T cells, B-cell-depleted T cells, or PBMCs.

V was pared by 7 bases and J by 9 bases, with 13 bases between. This CDR3 has 12 amino acids. The germline CDR1 and CDR2 sequences are MNHEY and SVGAGI. Participants spanned ages about 18 to 90 years and resided in over 20 US areas. Two consecutive negative NP/OP PCR tests, clearance, or resolved symptoms defined Cohort 3 recovery. The data were produced by immunoSEQ multiplex PCR, yet TCRdb's version contains in-frame clones alone and is incomplete. The sample yields about 440,000 clones, 80% to 95% seen once. Material for sequencing was PBMCs or T cells enriched from blood (not recorded which). The receptor comes from a man aged 18 to 35 who had recovered from COVID-19. The chain links TRBV6-5 to TRBJ1-5; possible D gene TRBD1, 5 bases. CDR3 DNA sequence: TGTGCCAGCAACAGGCCGGGGGGGCCCCAGCATTTT. Amino acid sequence: CASNRPGGPQHF.